The 6 T cell receptor beta chains presented below share a single source sample, sequenced in a study of T cells in Graves' hyperthyroidism and ophthalmopathy. What was amplified from RNA transcripts were TCR beta CDR3 regions. The primer set for the first-round RT-PCR of the TCR CDR3 was HTBI. A single record per CDR3 protein comes from TCRdb applying MiXCR to the multiplex PCR reads. The top ten clones hold around 17% of a sample with about 500,000 distinct CDR3 sequences, under 15% of them seen once. Sample: blood. The receptors shown here come from a woman aged 18-29 years with Graves' hyperthyroidism.

The chain uses TRBV11-2 and TRBJ2-6; no firm D call. V was pared by 6 bases and J by 10 bases, with 13 bases between. CDR1 is SGHAT and CDR2 is FQNNGV in the germline V gene. This CDR3 has 13 amino acids. The CDR3 DNA reads TGTGCCAGCAGAGGTCTGAAGGAGAACGTCCTGACTTTC. Its protein is CASRGLKENVLTF.

This clonotype was picked up many times. V is TRBV6-1 and J is TRBJ2-6, with 9 bases aligning to TRBD1. This CDR3 is 18 amino acids long. CDR1 is MNHNS and CDR2 is SASEGT in the germline V gene. Trimming removed 5 bases from V and 2 bases from J; junction bases left unmatched: 10. The CDR3 nucleotides read TGTGCCAGCAGTCCAACCGGGACAGGGTATGCTGGGGCCAACGTCCTGACTTTC. Its translation is CASSPTGTGYAGANVLTF.

This clonotype was seen at least ten times. The chain couples TRBV10-3 to TRBJ2-7; possibly TRBD1 or TRBD2 for D (6 bases each). Trimming left V 7 bases short and J 6 bases short, with 16 bases between. The CDR3 totals 13 residues. Germline V lookup: CDR1 ENHRY, CDR2 SYGVKD. This chain's CDR3 is CAITRERGGEQYF. The CDR3 DNA follows: TGTGCCATCACCCGGGAGAGAGGGGGCGAGCAGTACTTC.

This clonotype was picked up many times. The rearrangement links TRBV12-3 or TRBV12-4 to TRBJ2-4; maybe TRBD1 (5 bases). Trimming pared 5 bases from V and 0 bases from J, leaving 14 bases between. CDR3 length equals 16 residues. The DNA of the CDR3 is TGTGCCAGCAGTCCAGCTGGGGCCCTAGCCAAAAACATTCAGTACTTC. Translating gives CASSPAGALAKNIQYF.

This chain links TRBV19 with TRBJ2-5; 14 positions agree with TRBD2. Trimming cost V 2 bases and J 13 bases; bases outside gene matches: 9. CDR3 length: 15 amino acids. CDR1 and CDR2 (germline): LNHDA, SQIVND (reference sequence). The CDR3 DNA is TGTGCCAGTAGTATAAAGGGACTAGCGGGAGATCCTCCGTACTTC. Translated, it gives CASSIKGLAGDPPYF.

This clonotype was seen many times. The J gene is TRBJ1-4, the V gene TRBV3-1, with D perhaps TRBD1 (5 bases). CDR1 is LGHDT, CDR2 YNNKEL, per germline (reference sequence). Trimming removed 2 bases from V and 0 bases from J, with 16 bases in between. There are 18 residues in the CDR3. Here the CDR3 DNA reads TGTGCCAGCAGCCAATCCTCCCCGACAGTTGCAACTAATGAAAAACTGTTTTTT. It yields the protein CASSQSSPTVATNEKLFF.